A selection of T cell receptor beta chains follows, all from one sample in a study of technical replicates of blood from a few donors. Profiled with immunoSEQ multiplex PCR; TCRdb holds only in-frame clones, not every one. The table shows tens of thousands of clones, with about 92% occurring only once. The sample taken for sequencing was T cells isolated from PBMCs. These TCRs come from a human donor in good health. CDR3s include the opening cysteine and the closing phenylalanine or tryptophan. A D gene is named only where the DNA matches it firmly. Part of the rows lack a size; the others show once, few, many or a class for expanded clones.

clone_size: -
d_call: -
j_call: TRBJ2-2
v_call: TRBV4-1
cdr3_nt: TGCGCCAGCAGCCAAGTAACTGTGAACACCGGGGAGCTGTTTTTT
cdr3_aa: CASSQVTVNTGELFF

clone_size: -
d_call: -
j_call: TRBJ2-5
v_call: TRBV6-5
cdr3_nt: TGTGCCAGCAGTTACTCCGGCTTTACAGGAGAGACCCAGTACTTC
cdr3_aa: CASSYSGFTGETQYF

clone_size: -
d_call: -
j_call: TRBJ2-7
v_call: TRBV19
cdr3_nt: TGTGCCAGTAGTATGGGCATACCCCCCTACGAGCAGTACTTC
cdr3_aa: CASSMGIPPYEQYF

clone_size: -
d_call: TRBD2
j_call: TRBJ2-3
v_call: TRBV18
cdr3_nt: TGTGCCAGCTCACCAGTCCTAGCGGGGGTCTGGCCCCGTTCCAATAGCACAGATACGCAGTATTTT
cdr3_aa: CASSPVLAGVWPRSNSTDTQYF

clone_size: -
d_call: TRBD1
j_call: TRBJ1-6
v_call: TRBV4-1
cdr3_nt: TGCGCCAGCAGCCAAGCCCCATCCAGGGGGCTGGATTCACCCCTCCACTTT
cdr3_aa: CASSQAPSRGLDSPLHF

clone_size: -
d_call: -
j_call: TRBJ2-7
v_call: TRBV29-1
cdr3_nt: TGCAGCGTTGCCCATCAAAACTCCTACGAGCAGTACTTC
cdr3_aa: CSVAHQNSYEQYF

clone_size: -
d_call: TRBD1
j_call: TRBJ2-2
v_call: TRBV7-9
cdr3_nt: TGTGCCAGCAGCCCCACAACCGGGACAGGAGTCACCGGGGAGCTGTTTTTT
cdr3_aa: CASSPTTGTGVTGELFF

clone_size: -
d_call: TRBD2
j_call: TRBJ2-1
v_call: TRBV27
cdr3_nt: TGTGCCAGCAGTTTCTCGGGAGGCCTCAATGAGCAGTTCTTC
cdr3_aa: CASSFSGGLNEQFF

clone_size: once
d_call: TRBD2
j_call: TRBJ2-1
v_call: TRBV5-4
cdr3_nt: TGTGCCAGCAGCCACACTAGCGGGAGTTACAATGAGCAGTTCTTC
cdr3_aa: CASSHTSGSYNEQFF

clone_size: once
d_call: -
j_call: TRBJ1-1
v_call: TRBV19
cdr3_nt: TGTGCCAGTAGTACTGAGAGGAACACTGAAGCTTTCTTT
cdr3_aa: CASSTERNTEAFF

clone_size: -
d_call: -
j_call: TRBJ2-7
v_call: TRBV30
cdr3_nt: TGTGCCTGGATCTCGAGCGGGACACCTGGAGAGCAGTACTTC
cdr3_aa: CAWISSGTPGEQYF

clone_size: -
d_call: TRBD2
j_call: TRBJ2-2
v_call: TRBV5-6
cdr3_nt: TGTGCCAGCAACAGACTAGCGGCGAGGACCGGGGAGCTGTTTTTT
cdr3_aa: CASNRLAARTGELFF

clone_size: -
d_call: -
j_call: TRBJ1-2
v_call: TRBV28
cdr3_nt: TGTGCCAGCAGCAGCTCCGAGACAGCCTCTTATGGCTACACCTTC
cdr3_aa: CASSSSETASYGYTF

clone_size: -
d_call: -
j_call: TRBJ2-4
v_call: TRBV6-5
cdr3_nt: TGTGCCAGCAGCCGGTCCTACGGGGGCAAAAACATTCAGTACTTC
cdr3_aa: CASSRSYGGKNIQYF

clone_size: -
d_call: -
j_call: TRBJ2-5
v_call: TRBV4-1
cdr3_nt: TGCGCCAGCAGCCCCCTCCGCCAAGAGACCCAGTACTTC
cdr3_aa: CASSPLRQETQYF

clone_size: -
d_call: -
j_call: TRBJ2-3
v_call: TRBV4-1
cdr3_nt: TGCGCCAGCAGCCATCAGGATACGCAGTATTTT
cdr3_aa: CASSHQDTQYF

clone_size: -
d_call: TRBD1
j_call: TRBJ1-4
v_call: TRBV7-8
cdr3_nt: TGTGCCAGCAGCTTAGTAGCGGCAGGGGGGAATGAAAAACTGTTTTTT
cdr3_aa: CASSLVAAGGNEKLFF

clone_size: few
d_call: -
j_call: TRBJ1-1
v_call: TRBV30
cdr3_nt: TGTGCCTGGATGAGGACTGAAGCTTTCTTT
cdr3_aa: CAWMRTEAFF

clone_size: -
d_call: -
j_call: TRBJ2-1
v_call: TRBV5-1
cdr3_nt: TGCGCCAGCAGCTTGCAACAGGGAAGGAACAATGAGCAGTTCTTC
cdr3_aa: CASSLQQGRNNEQFF

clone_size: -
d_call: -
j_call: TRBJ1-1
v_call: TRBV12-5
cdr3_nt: TGTGCTAGTGGTTTGGACAGCTACATGAACACTGAAGCTTTCTTT
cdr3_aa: CASGLDSYMNTEAFF

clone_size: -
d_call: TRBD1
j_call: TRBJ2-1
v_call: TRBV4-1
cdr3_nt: TGCGCCAGCAGCCCATTGGACAGGGGAGAAGAGGAGCAGTTCTTC
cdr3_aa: CASSPLDRGEEEQFF

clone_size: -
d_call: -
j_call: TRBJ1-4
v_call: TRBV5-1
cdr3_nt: TGCGCCAGCAGCCTGGACGGGAATGAAAAACTGTTTTTT
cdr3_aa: CASSLDGNEKLFF

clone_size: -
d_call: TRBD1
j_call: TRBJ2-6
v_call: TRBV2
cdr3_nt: TGTGCCAGCAGATTCCCCGCGAACAGGGGGTACTCTGGGGCCAACGTCCTGACTTTC
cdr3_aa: CASRFPANRGYSGANVLTF

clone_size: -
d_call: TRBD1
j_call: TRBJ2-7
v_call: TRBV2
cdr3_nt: TGTGCCAGCACGATCTCTAGGTACAGGGGATATAGGAACGAGCAGTACTTC
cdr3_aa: CASTISRYRGYRNEQYF

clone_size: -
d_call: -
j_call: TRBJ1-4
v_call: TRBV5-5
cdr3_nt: TGTGCCAGCAGCTTCTCCTCAACTAATGAAAAACTGTTTTTT
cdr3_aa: CASSFSSTNEKLFF

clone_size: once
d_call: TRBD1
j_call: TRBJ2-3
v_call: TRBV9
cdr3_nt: TGTGCCAGCAGCGGACAGACAGGGGGGGATACGCAGTATTTT
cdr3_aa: CASSGQTGGDTQYF

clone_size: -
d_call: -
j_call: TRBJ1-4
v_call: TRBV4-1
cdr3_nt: TGCGCCAGCAGTCTAGCGGCGGGGGATAATGAAAAACTGTTTTTT
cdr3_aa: CASSLAAGDNEKLFF

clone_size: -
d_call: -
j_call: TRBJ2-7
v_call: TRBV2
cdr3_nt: TGTGCCAGCAGTGGGGGGACTGTAAGCTCCTACGAGCAGTACTTC
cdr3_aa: CASSGGTVSSYEQYF

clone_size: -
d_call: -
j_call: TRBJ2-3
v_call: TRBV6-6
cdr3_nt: TGTGCCAGCACAAACAGGGCCTATCCTAGCACAGATACGCAGTATTTT
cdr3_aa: CASTNRAYPSTDTQYF

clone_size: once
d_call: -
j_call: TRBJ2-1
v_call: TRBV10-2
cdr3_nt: TGCGCCAGCAGAGGCCGGGTGCGGGGTTCCTACAATGAGCAGTTCTTC
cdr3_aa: CASRGRVRGSYNEQFF

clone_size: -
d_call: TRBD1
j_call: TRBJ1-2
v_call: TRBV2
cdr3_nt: TGTGCCAGCATGAACCGGGACAGCTACAACTATGGCTACACCTTC
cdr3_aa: CASMNRDSYNYGYTF

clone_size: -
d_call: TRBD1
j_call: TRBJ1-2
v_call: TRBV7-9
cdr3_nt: TGTGCCAGCAGCTTGGGGACAGTAAGTCCCTATGGCTACACCTTC
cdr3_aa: CASSLGTVSPYGYTF